This passage covers 19 T cell receptor beta chains from one sample sequenced in a study of blood T cell repertoires in COVID-19. Clones were read by immunoSEQ multiplex PCR, and TCRdb kept only the in-frame ones, dropping some. The sample consists of fewer than 250,000 clones, 75% to 90% of them appearing once. What was sequenced was peripheral blood. The receptors were sampled from a woman in her forties with acute or convalescent COVID-19.

V and J are TRBV5-1 and TRBJ2-3; 7 bases align to TRBD1. Trimming cost V 0 bases and J 0 bases; bases outside gene matches: 4. The CDR3 sequence is 16 residues long. Germline V gene lookup returns CDR1 SGHRS and CDR2 YFSETQ. CDR3 region: CASSLGTGLSTDTQYF. In DNA, the CDR3 is TGCGCCAGCAGCTTGGGGACAGGCCTAAGCACAGATACGCAGTATTTT.

This rearrangement joins TRBV7-8 to TRBJ1-5, with D possibly matching TRBD1 (5 bases). CDR3 length: 15 amino acids. V lost 1 base, J lost 3 bases, and 10 bases lay in between. CDR1 is SGHVS and CDR2 is FQNEAQ in the germline V gene. The CDR3, as DNA: TGTGCCAGCAGCTTAGGGACACTATACAATCAGCCCCAGCATTTT. Encoded protein: CASSLGTLYNQPQHF.

The chain links TRBV15 to TRBJ1-2; weak D call: TRBD1 (6 bases). V gave up 5 bases and J gave up 5 bases, with 12 bases separating them. The CDR3 totals 13 residues. Germline lookup yields CDR1 LNHNV and CDR2 YYDKDF (reference sequence). The CDR3 DNA reads TGTGCCACCAGCCCACAGGGAACTTATGGCTACACCTTC. This gives the protein CATSPQGTYGYTF.

V and J are TRBV19 and TRBJ2-3; 14 bases fit TRBD2. Unmatched junction bases numbered 2, after V lost 5 bases and J lost 4 bases. CDR1 LNHDA and CDR2 SQIVND come from the germline V gene (reference sequence). The CDR3 is 15 amino acids. The CDR3 loop reads CASSPTSGGADTQYF. CDR3 nucleotide sequence: TGTGCCAGTAGTCCGACTAGCGGGGGGGCAGATACGCAGTATTTT.

This clone occurred once. The chain carries TRBV5-5 and TRBJ1-4, with 9 bases matching TRBD1. The CDR3 consists of 14 residues. The V gene end was trimmed by 3 bases and the J gene end by 8 bases; junction bases not matched to a gene: 5. Germline V gene lookup returns CDR1 SGHKS and CDR2 YYEKEE (reference sequence). CDR3 region: CASSSGGTGEKLFF. CDR3 sequence (DNA): TGTGCCAGCAGCTCGGGGGGGACAGGGGAAAAACTGTTTTTT. The whole variable domain, remainder taken from reference TRBV5-5 and TRBJ1-4, is DAGVTQSPTHLIKTRGQQVTLRCSPISGHKSVSWYQQVLGQGPQFIFQYYEKEERGRGNFPDRFSARQFPNYSSELNVNALLLGDSALYLCASSSGGTGEKLFFGSGTQLSVL.

A remark on this clone: Other DNA sequences in the same sample also yield this CDR3. The genes are TRBV4-1 and TRBJ1-1; D is possibly TRBD1 (6 bases). Deletions cut 0 bases from V and 8 bases from J, with 19 bases between. CDR1 is MGHRA and CDR2 is YSYEKL in the germline V gene. There are 16 residues in the CDR3. This chain's CDR3 is CASSQDRSRQVTEAFF. CDR3 DNA sequence: TGCGCCAGCAGCCAAGATCGTTCTAGACAGGTCACCGAAGCTTTCTTT.

This chain links TRBV7-9 with TRBJ2-2; a possible D gene is TRBD1 (6 bases). CDR1 SEHNR and CDR2 FQNEAQ come from the germline V gene (reference sequence). Trimming took off 5 bases at V and 1 base at J, with 11 bases between the two ends. This CDR3 is built from 15 residues. In DNA form, the CDR3 reads TGTGCCAGCAGCACTCACAGGGTGAACACCGGGGAGCTGTTTTTT. It codes for CASSTHRVNTGELFF.

The genes are TRBV19 and TRBJ1-3, with 7 bases identical to TRBD1. Per germline, CDR1 LNHDA and CDR2 SQIVND (reference sequence). The CDR3 is 14 amino acids. V shed 7 bases and J 2 bases; nucleotides not matched to a gene: 5. CDR3 in amino acids: CASKGQATGNTIYF. The CDR3 DNA follows: TGTGCCAGTAAAGGACAGGCAACTGGAAACACCATATATTTT.

The rearrangement uses TRBV5-4 and TRBJ1-1; 10 bases line up with TRBD1. Germline V gene sequence: CDR1 SGHNT, CDR2 YYREEE (reference sequence). This CDR3 comprises 15 residues. The ends lost 4 bases at V and 7 bases at J; junction bases unmatched: 10. CDR3 region: CASSTRDRGHFEAFF. The CDR3 DNA sequence: TGTGCCAGCAGCACCCGGGACAGGGGACACTTTGAAGCTTTCTTT.

In its sample, this clone was seen once. The genes are TRBV7-8 and TRBJ2-1; TRBD1 matches 8 bases. The V and J ends lost 1 base and 3 bases, in that order; junction bases with no gene match: 5. This CDR3 contains 16 residues. CDR1 SGHVS and CDR2 FQNEAQ come from the germline V gene. The CDR3 is CASSLEDRAIYNEQFF. The CDR3 DNA sequence: TGTGCCAGCAGCTTAGAGGACAGGGCGATCTACAATGAGCAGTTCTTC.

This chain links TRBV5-1 with TRBJ2-1, with D possibly matching TRBD1 (6 bases). CDR1 is SGHRS, CDR2 YFSETQ, per germline. Trimming shortened V by 4 bases and J by 2 bases, and 16 bases separated the two germline ends. The CDR3 sequence is 16 residues long. CDR3 region: CASSLRWDTTYNEQFF. The CDR3 DNA reads TGCGCCAGCAGCCTGCGTTGGGACACTACCTACAATGAGCAGTTCTTC.

The chain joins TRBV2 to TRBJ2-2, with 10 bases matching TRBD2. The CDR3 runs 17 residues. The germline V gene encodes CDR1 SNHLY and CDR2 FYNNEI. V shed 5 bases, J shed 5 bases, and the junction held 11 bases outside the gene matches. Here the CDR3 reads CASSPAGGPEGTGELFF. CDR3 nucleotides: TGTGCCAGCAGTCCAGCGGGGGGGCCAGAAGGTACCGGGGAGCTGTTTTTT.

V gene TRBV11-2 combines with J gene TRBJ2-2; D remains unclear. The CDR3 totals 14 residues. V was cut by 5 bases and J by 1 base, with 8 bases left in between. Germline CDR1 SGHAT, CDR2 FQNNGV. CDR3 residues: CASSTPRNTGELFF. Here the CDR3 DNA reads TGTGCCAGCAGCACCCCCAGGAACACCGGGGAGCTGTTTTTT.

The CDR3 loop reads CASSRTSSGGAGYGYTF. The CDR3 bases are TGTGCCAGCAGCCGTACTTCCAGTGGGGGCGCAGGCTATGGCTACACCTTC. The gene calls are TRBV4-2 and TRBJ1-2; possible D gene TRBD1, 6 bases. Trimming took 4 bases from V and 4 from J, leaving 22 bases between them. The CDR3 runs to 17 residues. Germline CDR1 is LGHNA and CDR2 is YNFKEQ.

This chain connects TRBV4-1 to TRBJ1-2, with 8 positions matching TRBD1. Germline V gives CDR1 MGHRA, CDR2 YSYEKL. The length of the CDR3 is 15 residues. Trimming removed 4 bases from V and 4 bases from J; junction bases left unmatched: 8. CDR3 DNA: TGCGCCAGCAGCCCTGACAGGGGCCTGTCCTATGGCTACACCTTC. As protein: CASSPDRGLSYGYTF.

A single count supports this clone. The genes are TRBV12-3 or TRBV12-4 and TRBJ1-6, with D hard to call. The ends were cut back, 6 bases at V and 7 bases at J, with 10 bases in the middle. CDR3 size: 13 residues. This CDR3 reads CASRGRWNSPLHF. The CDR3 coding sequence is TGTGCCAGCAGGGGGAGGTGGAATTCACCCCTCCACTTT.

This rearrangement joins TRBV21-1 to TRBJ1-1. TRBV21-1 is tagged as a pseudogene. The length of the CDR3 is 17 residues. The CDR3 is CASSKAPTPWRGTEAFF. CDR3 bases: TGTGCCAGCAGCAAAGCGCCCACACCCTGGAGGGGCACTGAAGCTTTCTTT.

The J gene is TRBJ1-1, the V gene TRBV10-1, with a possible D match to TRBD1 (5 bases). The CDR3 contains 13 residues. V was cut by 6 bases and J by 7 bases, with 15 bases left in between. Germline V gene sequence: CDR1 WNHNN, CDR2 SYGVQD (reference sequence). The CDR3 DNA sequence: TGCGCCAGCAGAAGGCTCCCCCAGGGTGAAGCTTTCTTT. This translates into CASRRLPQGEAFF.

The chain joins TRBV10-3 to TRBJ2-5, with no clear D. Trimming left V 5 bases short and J 2 bases short, with 18 bases between. Per germline, CDR1 ENHRY and CDR2 SYGVKD. The CDR3 contains 16 residues. The CDR3 DNA reads TGTGCCATCAGTTCCCCCAGCCCAGGCTATCAAGAGACCCAGTACTTC. Encoded protein: CAISSPSPGYQETQYF.